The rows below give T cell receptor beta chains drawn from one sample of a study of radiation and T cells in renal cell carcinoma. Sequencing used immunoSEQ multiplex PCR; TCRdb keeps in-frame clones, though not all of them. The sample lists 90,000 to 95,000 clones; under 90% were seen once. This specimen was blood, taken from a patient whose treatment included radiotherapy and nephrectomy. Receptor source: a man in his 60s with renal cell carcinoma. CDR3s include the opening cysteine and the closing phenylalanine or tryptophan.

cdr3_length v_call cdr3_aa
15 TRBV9 CASSVAGVSWNEQFF
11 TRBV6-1 CASRGLYGYTF
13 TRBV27 CASSLGRPYEQYF
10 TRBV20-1 CSNAGDTQYF
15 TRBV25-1 CASSEIGISRYEQYF
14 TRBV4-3 CASSQVTGQGEAFF
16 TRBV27 CASSLVGRTSYNEQFF
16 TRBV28 CASSRTTGSSNQPQHF
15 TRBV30 CAWSVAQYSNQPQHF
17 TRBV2 CASSEVDRGVSGNTIYF
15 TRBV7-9 CASSSSVGGPYGYTF
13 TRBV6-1 CATQVKSYNEQFF
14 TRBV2 CASSPVETTYEQYF
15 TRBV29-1 CSVDGLAGGSDTQYF
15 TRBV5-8 CASSRRLAPGDEQFF
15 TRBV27 CASWPSGMTTDTQYF
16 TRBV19 CASSTPRMQCQETQYF
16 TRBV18 CASSAFIPGQGYEQYF
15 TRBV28 CASSDTGKANEKLFF